This TCR beta chain was observed in a study of early T cells in non-severe SARS-CoV-2 infection. TCRdb independently ran MiXCR on the 5' RACE reads; one entry per CDR3 protein. Here the sample spans fewer than 100,000 distinct CDR3 sequences, approximately 13% being singletons. The junction had 14 bases not matched to a gene; V was cut back by 4 bases and J by 0 bases. Germline CDR1 and CDR2: MNHEY and SVGEGT. The CDR3 totals 19 residues. The receptor was derived from an adult who was a healthcare worker with PCR-confirmed SARS-CoV-2 infection or an uninfected control (not recorded which). The chain has TRBV6-2 or TRBV6-3 and TRBJ2-1, with 8 bases matching TRBD1. Specimen: whole blood. CDR3 residues: CASSFSGTGPRSSYNEQFF. The CDR3 region has the DNA TGTGCCAGCAGTTTCTCCGGGACAGGTCCCCGAAGCTCCTACAATGAGCAGTTCTTC.